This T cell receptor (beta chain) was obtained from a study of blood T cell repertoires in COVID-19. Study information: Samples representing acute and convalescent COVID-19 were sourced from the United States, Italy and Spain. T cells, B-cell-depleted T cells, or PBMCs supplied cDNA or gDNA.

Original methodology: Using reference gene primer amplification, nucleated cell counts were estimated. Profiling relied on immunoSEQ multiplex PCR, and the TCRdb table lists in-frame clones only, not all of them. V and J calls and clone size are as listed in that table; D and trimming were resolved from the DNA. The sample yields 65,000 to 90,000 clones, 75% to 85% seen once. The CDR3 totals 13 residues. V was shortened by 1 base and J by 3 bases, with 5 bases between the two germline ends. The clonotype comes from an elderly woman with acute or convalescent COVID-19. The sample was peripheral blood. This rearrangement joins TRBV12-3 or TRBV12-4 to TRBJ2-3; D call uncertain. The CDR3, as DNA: TGTGCCAGCAGTTTAGTACATACAGATACGCAGTATTTT. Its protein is CASSLVHTDTQYF.